The T cell receptor (beta chain) described here comes from a study of CD8+ T cells in alopecia areata. Between the trimmed V and J ends, which lost 2 bases and 5 bases, there was a span of 15 bases. CDR3 length: 15 residues. Germline CDR1 LNHDA, CDR2 SQIVND (reference sequence). RNA was isolated and reverse transcribed to cDNA, the sequencing template. The repertoire was sequenced with immunoSEQ multiplex PCR; TCRdb's copy has only in-frame clones and lacks some. The table records 150,000 to 200,000 clones, roughly 65% of them present only once. The genes are TRBV19 and TRBJ1-2; tentative D call: TRBD1 (5 bases). Sequenced here: CD4+ T cells sorted from blood, sampled at week 0. The sequence was collected from a human donor with alopecia areata. CDR3 coding DNA: TGTGCCAGTAGTATATCCCCTGGACAAGGATATGGCTACACCTTC. Residues: CASSISPGQGYGYTF.